Given below is one T cell receptor (beta chain) in context. The target antigen is unknown. The identical CDR3 is also encoded by other nucleotide sequences in the sample. This sample was taken from a study of shared clonotypes between healthy human individuals. About the study: Per donor, three plates held CD4 naive cells, three held CD4 memory, two held CD8 naive and one held CD8 memory. General study results and limits: Sequencing depth was expected to affect clonotype sharing among donors. Researchers sampled blood only, noting tissue repertoires likely differ.

Profiling relied on immunoSEQ multiplex PCR, and the TCRdb table lists in-frame clones only, not all of them. The sample shows 1.5 million to 2.5 million clones, roughly 94% of them seen only once. This CDR3 comprises 13 residues. Trimming stripped 5 bases from V and 4 bases from J, with 11 bases between. Germline V gene data show CDR1 as MGHRA and CDR2 as YSYEKL. Only CD45RO-negative cells positively selected for CCR7 counted as naive CD8 cells, so terminally differentiated effector memory CD45RA+ cells were excluded. This receptor was taken from a man between 18 and 35 years old in good health. The sample comprised naive CD8+ T cells sorted from blood. The genes are TRBV4-1 and TRBJ1-2; D possibly corresponds to TRBD1 (5 bases). CDR3 nucleotides: TGCGCCAGCAGCTCCGGGGGGGGCTATGGCTACACCTTC. Translated, it gives CASSSGGGYGYTF.